Each of the 25 T cell receptor beta chains below was sequenced from the same sample in a study of blood T cell repertoires in COVID-19. Sequencing was performed with immunoSEQ multiplex PCR; in TCRdb, only in-frame clones are kept and a portion is missing. The data hold about 150,000 clones, with about 85% observed a single time. The sequenced sample was peripheral blood. The source is a woman at least 80 years old with COVID-19, enrolled during active disease.

The V and J genes are TRBV9 and TRBJ1-1; D possibly corresponds to TRBD1 (5 bases). Germline CDR1 is SGDLS and CDR2 is YYNGEE. Trimming removed 0 bases from V and 4 bases from J, with 10 bases in between. The CDR3 is made up of 14 amino acids. The CDR3 loop reads CASSVAWGGTEAFF. In nucleotides, the CDR3 is TGTGCCAGCAGCGTAGCTTGGGGGGGCACTGAAGCTTTCTTT.

The chain joins TRBV5-1 to TRBJ2-2; 7 bases fit TRBD1. The junction had 7 bases not matched to a gene; V was cut back by 5 bases and J by 6 bases. The germline V gene has CDR1 SGHRS and CDR2 YFSETQ. The CDR3 contains 14 residues. In DNA, the CDR3 is TGCGCCAGCAGAGAGGGGGCCCGGGCCGGGGAGCTGTTTTTT. Translated, it gives CASREGARAGELFF.

The chain combines TRBV3-1 (or the pseudogene TRBV3-2) with TRBJ2-7; 9 bases are shared with TRBD2. The V segment lost 3 bases and the J segment 5 bases; nucleotides outside the gene matches: 11. Germline V gene sequence: CDR1 LGHDT, CDR2 YNNKEL (reference sequence). This CDR3 is 16 amino acids long. CDR3 in DNA: TGTGCCAGCAGCCAGTTTAGCGGGAGCGTGATGCACGAGCAGTACTTC. Protein: CASSQFSGSVMHEQYF.

The chain combines TRBV11-2 with TRBJ2-1; 16 bases are a match to TRBD2. CDR1 SGHAT and CDR2 FQNNGV come from the germline V gene. Germline trimming cut 1 base from V and 2 bases from J; bases unmatched to any gene: 5. The CDR3 covers 19 residues. CDR3 DNA sequence: TGTGCCAGCAGCTTAGCTGGGACTAGCGGGGGGGGCGCCTACAATGAGCAGTTCTTC. Translating gives CASSLAGTSGGGAYNEQFF.

Notes on this clone: This same CDR3 is encoded by further DNA sequences in the sample. The chain has TRBV6-5 and TRBJ1-5; no clear D gene. This CDR3 contains 12 residues. The germline V and J ends were trimmed by 6 bases and 1 base, with 4 bases remaining between them. Germline V CDR1 and CDR2: MNHEY, SVGAGI. The CDR3 spells CASRQSNQPQHF. The CDR3 nucleotides are TGTGCCAGCAGACAGAGCAATCAGCCCCAGCATTTT.

J is TRBJ2-7 and V is TRBV5-1; TRBD1 agrees at 7 bases. Germline CDR1 is SGHRS and CDR2 is YFSETQ. Trimming at V came to 4 bases and at J to 7 bases, leaving 11 bases not matched to a gene. The CDR3 has 14 amino acids. The CDR3 here is CASSPGQVSGEQYF. The CDR3 DNA follows: TGCGCCAGCAGCCCCGGACAGGTTTCAGGGGAGCAGTACTTC.

The V call is TRBV19, the J call TRBJ1-1; D unclear. CDR1 is LNHDA, CDR2 SQIVND, per germline (reference sequence). CDR3 length: 14 amino acids. V was clipped by 7 bases and J by 6 bases, with 18 bases between them. The CDR3 DNA reads TGTGCCAGTACTCGGGTGGCGCGGTCCCCTGAAGCTTTCTTT. This encodes CASTRVARSPEAFF.

The genes are TRBV2 and TRBJ1-3, with D perhaps matching TRBD1 (5 bases). Looked up from germline, CDR1 is SNHLY and CDR2 is FYNNEI. The CDR3 sequence is 14 residues long. V lost 11 bases, J lost 0 bases, and 14 bases lay in between. CDR3 DNA: TGTGCCGGTGGGGCCTCCCCCTCTGGAAACACCATATATTTT. Protein product: CAGGASPSGNTIYF.

The chain couples TRBV7-2 to TRBJ2-3; no reliable D call. The V end lost 1 base, the J end lost 4 bases, and 9 bases lay between the germline ends. The CDR3 length is 14 residues. The germline V gene encodes CDR1 SGHTA and CDR2 FQGNSA. CDR3 in DNA: TGTGCCAGCAGCTTAGGGGCAGGTCCAGATACGCAGTATTTT. Amino acid sequence: CASSLGAGPDTQYF.

This clone was observed once. V and J are TRBV6-5 and TRBJ2-7, with TRBD2 identical over 9 bases. This CDR3 spans 14 amino acids. CDR1 and CDR2 (germline): MNHEY, SVGAGI. With V trimmed by 5 bases and J by 4 bases, 6 bases remained unmatched. The CDR3 coding sequence is TGTGCCAGCAGTCCTTGGACTAGCGAGTACGAGCAGTACTTC. Translated: CASSPWTSEYEQYF.

The chain joins TRBV2 to TRBJ1-1, with D possibly matching TRBD1 (5 bases). The length of the CDR3 is 15 residues. With 7 bases removed from V and 1 base from J, the gap between germline ends came to 16 bases. Germline V CDR1 and CDR2: SNHLY, FYNNEI. In nucleotides, the CDR3 is TGTGCCAGCACATTGGCAGGGCTGAGGAACACTGAAGCTTTCTTT. It translates to CASTLAGLRNTEAFF.

This chain links TRBV4-1 with TRBJ1-5; a weak D match, TRBD1 (5 bases). CDR3 length equals 18 residues. CDR1 MGHRA and CDR2 YSYEKL come from the germline V gene. Trimming removed 0 bases at V and 0 bases at J, with 15 bases between. CDR3 loop: CASSQDGVRGDSNQPQHF. CDR3 sequence (DNA): TGCGCCAGCAGCCAAGATGGGGTCCGGGGGGATAGCAATCAGCCCCAGCATTTT.

The chain's CDR3 is CASSPLWDRTNYGYTF. Written as DNA, the CDR3 is TGTGCCAGCTCACCACTCTGGGACAGAACTAACTATGGCTACACCTTC. This rearrangement joins TRBV18 to TRBJ1-2; 7 bases map to TRBD1. With 1 base clipped from V and 0 bases from J, the junction kept 5 bases outside the gene matches. The CDR3 is 16 residues long. Germline V gene lookup returns CDR1 KGHSH and CDR2 LQKENI.

This chain uses TRBV7-8 with TRBJ2-1, with 7 bases fitting TRBD2. CDR3 length equals 22 residues. Germline V lookup: CDR1 SGHVS, CDR2 FQNEAQ. The trim removed 4 bases at V and 2 bases at J, leaving 26 bases unmatched. CDR3 sequence (DNA): TGTGCCAGCAGCTATCGCAGCGGGGCTACGAGGGTACGGAATGGGACCTACAATGAGCAGTTCTTC. Translated: CASSYRSGATRVRNGTYNEQFF.

The table lists this clone with a few counts. One end of the junction fails to match germline, which may point to a read error. In nucleotides, the CDR3 is TGCGCGACAGGACAGAGCTCTGGAAACACCATATATTTT. Protein: CATGQSSGNTIYF. The chain uses TRBV19 and TRBJ1-3, with D possibly matching TRBD1 (6 bases). The CDR3 sequence is 13 residues long. The germline CDR1 and CDR2 sequences are LNHDA and SQIVND (reference sequence).

This CDR3 is CASSGGNTQYF. The DNA for the CDR3 is TGTGCCAGCAGCGGGGGGAATACGCAGTATTTT. The rearrangement joins TRBV6-5 to TRBJ2-3; 7 bases agree with TRBD2. The CDR3 covers 11 residues. The V and J ends lost 6 bases and 7 bases, in that order; junction bases with no gene match: 1. The germline gives CDR1 MNHEY, CDR2 SVGAGI.

The CDR3 region has the DNA TGTGCCAGCAGCCCAGGACCGGGAGAGTGGACAGATACGCAGTATTTT. Protein: CASSPGPGEWTDTQYF. J is TRBJ2-3 and V is TRBV9, with D perhaps matching TRBD2 (6 bases). The V gene's germline CDR1 is SGDLS and CDR2 YYNGEE. The CDR3 runs 16 residues. The V end lost 4 bases, the J end lost 3 bases, and 18 bases lay between the germline ends.

This chain links TRBV12-3 or TRBV12-4 with TRBJ1-1; D not resolved. Trimming pared 2 bases from V and 4 bases from J, leaving 8 bases between. The CDR3 extends over 13 amino acids. CDR3 DNA sequence: TGTGCCAGCAGTTTATGGGAGGCCACTGAAGCTTTCTTT. It translates to CASSLWEATEAFF.

The V and J genes are TRBV10-1 and TRBJ2-6, with D hard to call. The CDR3 has 14 amino acids. Trimming left V 5 bases short and J 0 bases short, with 5 bases between. The V gene's germline CDR1 is WNHNN and CDR2 SYGVQD (reference sequence). DNA for the CDR3: TGCGCCAGCAGTCCCAGCTCTGGGGCCAACGTCCTGACTTTC. This encodes CASSPSSGANVLTF.

The chain employs TRBV19 and TRBJ2-5; TRBD2 is a possible D gene (6 bases). The CDR3 has 13 residues. The V gene lost 6 bases and the J gene lost 5 bases, with 13 bases spanning the gap. From germline, CDR1 is LNHDA and CDR2 SQIVND (reference sequence). CDR3 sequence reads: CASRTTAGETQYF. CDR3 bases: TGTGCCAGTAGGACCACCGCGGGGGAGACCCAGTACTTC.

V and J are TRBV5-1 and TRBJ1-3, with 7 bases identical to TRBD1. Per the germline V gene, CDR1 is SGHRS and CDR2 is YFSETQ. The CDR3 has 16 residues. After removal of 3 bases from V and 0 bases from J, the junction contained 6 bases not matched to a gene. The CDR3 loop reads CASSSGTAGSGNTIYF. The CDR3 DNA reads as TGCGCCAGCAGCTCTGGGACAGCCGGCTCTGGAAACACCATATATTTT.

V usage is TRBV11-1 and J usage is TRBJ1-6, with D possibly matching TRBD1 (5 bases). The CDR3 has 16 amino acids. The V gene lost 5 bases and the J gene lost 8 bases, with 19 bases spanning the gap. The germline V gene encodes CDR1 SGHAT and CDR2 FQDESV (reference sequence). In DNA form, the CDR3 reads TGTGCCAGCAGCCCCGGGGGTGCGCTTCGACATTCACCCCTCCACTTT. It specifies CASSPGGALRHSPLHF.

The chain's CDR3 is CASSTDTYGYTF. CDR3 nucleotide sequence: TGTGCCAGCAGCACCGACACCTATGGCTACACCTTC. The rearrangement links TRBV2 to TRBJ1-2, with D hard to call. The CDR3 spans 12 residues. V dropped 6 bases and J dropped 4 bases, with 9 bases sitting between them. Germline CDR1 SNHLY, CDR2 FYNNEI.

This sequence joins TRBV6-2 or TRBV6-3 and TRBJ2-7; D not resolved. V was pared by 0 bases and J by 5 bases, with 17 bases between. Germline V gene data show CDR1 as MNHEY and CDR2 as SVGEGT. This CDR3 is 16 amino acids long. The CDR3 sequence is CASSYSGWYSSDEQYF. As DNA, the CDR3 is TGTGCCAGCAGTTACTCGGGCTGGTATAGTTCCGACGAGCAGTACTTC.

This clone was found once. The rearrangement joins TRBV7-6 to TRBJ2-2, with D maybe TRBD1 (6 bases). The CDR3 is 16 residues long. V was clipped by 0 bases and J by 5 bases, with 13 bases between them. Per germline, CDR1 SGHVS and CDR2 FNYEAQ. The CDR3 sequence is CASSLAEWTVTGELFF. The CDR3, as DNA: TGTGCCAGCAGCTTAGCGGAGTGGACAGTTACCGGGGAGCTGTTTTTT.